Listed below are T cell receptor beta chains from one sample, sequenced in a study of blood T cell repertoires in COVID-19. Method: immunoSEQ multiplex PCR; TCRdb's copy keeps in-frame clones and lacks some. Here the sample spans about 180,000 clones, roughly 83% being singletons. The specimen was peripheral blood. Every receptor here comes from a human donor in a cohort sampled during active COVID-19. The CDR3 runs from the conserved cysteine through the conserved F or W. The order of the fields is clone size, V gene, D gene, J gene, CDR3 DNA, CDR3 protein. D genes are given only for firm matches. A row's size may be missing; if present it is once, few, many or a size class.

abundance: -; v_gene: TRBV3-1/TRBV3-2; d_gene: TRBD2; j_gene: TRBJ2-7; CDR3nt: TGTGCCAGCAGCCGGGGGGGAATTGAGCAGTACTTC; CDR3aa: CASSRGGIEQYF
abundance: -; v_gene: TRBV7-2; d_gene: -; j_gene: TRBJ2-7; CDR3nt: TGTGCCAGCAGCCCGCCCGACGGGGGAATCCACGAGCAGTACTTC; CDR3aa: CASSPPDGGIHEQYF
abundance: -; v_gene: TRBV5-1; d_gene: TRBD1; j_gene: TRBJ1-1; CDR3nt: TGCGCCAGCAGCCCCGGGACAGGGAGGCCTGAAGCTTTCTTT; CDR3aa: CASSPGTGRPEAFF
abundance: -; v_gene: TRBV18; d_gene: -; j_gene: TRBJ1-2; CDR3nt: TGTGCCAGCTCACCCATACCGAAAACGAGAGGGAGCGGTGGCTACACCTTC; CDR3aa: CASSPIPKTRGSGGYTF
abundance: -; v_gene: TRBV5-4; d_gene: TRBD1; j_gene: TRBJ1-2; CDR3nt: TGTGCCAGCAGCTTACTACAGGGGAACGGCTACACCTTC; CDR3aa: CASSLLQGNGYTF
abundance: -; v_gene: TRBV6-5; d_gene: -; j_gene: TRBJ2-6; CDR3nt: TGTGCCAGCAGTTATCAGGCAACTGGGGCCAACGTCCTGACTTTC; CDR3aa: CASSYQATGANVLTF
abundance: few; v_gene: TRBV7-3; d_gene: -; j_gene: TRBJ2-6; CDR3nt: TGTGCCAGCAGCTCCCGGGTCGTCTCTGGGGCCAACGTCCTGACTTTC; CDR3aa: CASSSRVVSGANVLTF
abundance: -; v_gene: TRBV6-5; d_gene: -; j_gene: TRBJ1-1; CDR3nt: TGTGCCAGCAGCCACGGCGGCGGGGAAGCTTTCTTT; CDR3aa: CASSHGGGEAFF
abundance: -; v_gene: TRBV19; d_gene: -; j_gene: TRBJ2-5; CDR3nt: TGTGCCAGTAAAGTGGGGGGGCTGGGAGAGACCCAGTACTTC; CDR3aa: CASKVGGLGETQYF
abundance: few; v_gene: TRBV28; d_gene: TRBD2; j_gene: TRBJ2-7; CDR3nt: TGTGCCAGCACTAGCGGGATACCCTACGAGCAGTACTTC; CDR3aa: CASTSGIPYEQYF
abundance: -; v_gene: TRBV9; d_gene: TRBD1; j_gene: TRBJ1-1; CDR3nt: TGTGCCAGCAGCCCAGGGGGGCTCGTCACTGAAGCTTTCTTT; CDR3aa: CASSPGGLVTEAFF
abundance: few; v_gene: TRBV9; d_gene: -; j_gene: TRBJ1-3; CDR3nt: TGTGCCAGCAGCGGGGCACTACGGGGCTCTGGAAACACCATATATTTT; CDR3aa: CASSGALRGSGNTIYF
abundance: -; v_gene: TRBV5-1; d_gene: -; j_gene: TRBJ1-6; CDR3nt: TGCGCCAGCAGCCCGGACGGGAGCACGTATAATTCACCCCTCCACTTT; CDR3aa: CASSPDGSTYNSPLHF
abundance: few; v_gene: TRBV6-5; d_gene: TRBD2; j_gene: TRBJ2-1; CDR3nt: TGTGCCAGCAGTTACTCCGGGACTAGCGGATACAATGAGCAGTTCTTC; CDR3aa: CASSYSGTSGYNEQFF
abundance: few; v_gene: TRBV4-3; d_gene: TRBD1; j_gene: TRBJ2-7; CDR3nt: TGCGCCAGCAGCCAAGCCGCAGGGGGACACGAGCAGTACTTC; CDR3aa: CASSQAAGGHEQYF
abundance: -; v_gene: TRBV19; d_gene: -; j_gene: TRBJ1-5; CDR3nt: TGTGCCAGTAAAAGGGGAACAGGGACCGCCGGCAATCAGCCCCAGCATTTT; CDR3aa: CASKRGTGTAGNQPQHF
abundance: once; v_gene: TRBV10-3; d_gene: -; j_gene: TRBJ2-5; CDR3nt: TGTGCCATCAGTGCGGGGGTGACGGAGACCCAGTACTTC; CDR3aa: CAISAGVTETQYF
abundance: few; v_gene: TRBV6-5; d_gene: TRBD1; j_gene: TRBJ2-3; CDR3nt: TGTGCCAGCCGCAGGGGGCGGTTGTCAGATACGCAGTATTTT; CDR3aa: CASRRGRLSDTQYF
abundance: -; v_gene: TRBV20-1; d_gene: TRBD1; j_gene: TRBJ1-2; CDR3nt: TGCAGTGCTACCTACAGGGGTGGCTACACCTTC; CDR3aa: CSATYRGGYTF
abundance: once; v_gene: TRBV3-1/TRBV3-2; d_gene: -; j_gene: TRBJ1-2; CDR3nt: TGTGCCAGCAGCCCTTTACTCACGGGTACGGGCTATGGCTACACCTTC; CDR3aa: CASSPLLTGTGYGYTF
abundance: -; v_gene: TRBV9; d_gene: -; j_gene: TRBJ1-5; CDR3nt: TGTGCCAGCAGCGTAGGGGCGGGGCTAGGGCAGCCCCAGCATTTT; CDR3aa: CASSVGAGLGQPQHF
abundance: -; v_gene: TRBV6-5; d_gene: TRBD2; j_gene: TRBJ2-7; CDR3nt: TGTGCCAGCAGTTACCAACTAGCGAGCTCCTACGAGCAGTACTTC; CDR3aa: CASSYQLASSYEQYF
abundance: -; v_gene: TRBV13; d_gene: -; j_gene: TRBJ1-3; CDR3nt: TGTGCCAGCAGCTTAGAACAGATAATAAACACCATATATTTT; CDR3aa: CASSLEQIINTIYF
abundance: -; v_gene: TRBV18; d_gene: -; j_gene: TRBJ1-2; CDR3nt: TGTGCCAGCTCACCATCAACGGGGATCGGGGATGGCTACACCTTC; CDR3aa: CASSPSTGIGDGYTF
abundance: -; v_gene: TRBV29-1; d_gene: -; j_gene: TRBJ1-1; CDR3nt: TGCAGCGCCCAGCGGGGGAACACTGAAGCTTTCTTT; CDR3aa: CSAQRGNTEAFF
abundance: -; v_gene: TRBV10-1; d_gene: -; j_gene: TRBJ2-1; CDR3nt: TGCGCCAGCAGTGAGTCGACCCTACGGGGGGCGTTATACAATGAGCAGTTCTTC; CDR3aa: CASSESTLRGALYNEQFF
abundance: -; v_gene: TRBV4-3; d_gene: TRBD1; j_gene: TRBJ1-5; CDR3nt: TGCGCCAGCAGCCAGGCCTACAGGGGAACTCAGCCCCAGCATTTT; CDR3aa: CASSQAYRGTQPQHF
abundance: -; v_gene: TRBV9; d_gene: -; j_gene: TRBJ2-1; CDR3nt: TGTGCCAGCAGCCCGCGGACTCAAAGGTACAATGAGCAGTTCTTC; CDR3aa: CASSPRTQRYNEQFF
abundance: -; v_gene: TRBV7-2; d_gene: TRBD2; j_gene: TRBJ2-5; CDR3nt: TGTGCCAGCAGCTTAAGCATTAGCGGGAGCCAAGAGACCCAGTACTTC; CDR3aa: CASSLSISGSQETQYF
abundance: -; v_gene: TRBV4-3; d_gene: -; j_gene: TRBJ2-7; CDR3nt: TGCGCCAGCAGCCAAGAGGTACGGCGGGCACCCTACGAGCAGTACTTC; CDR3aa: CASSQEVRRAPYEQYF
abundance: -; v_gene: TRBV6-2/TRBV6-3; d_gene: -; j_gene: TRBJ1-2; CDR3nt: TGTGCCAGCAGTTACTCGACAGGCGAACGCTATGGCTACACCTTC; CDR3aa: CASSYSTGERYGYTF
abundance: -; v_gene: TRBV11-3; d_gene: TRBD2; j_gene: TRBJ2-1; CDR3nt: TGTGCCAGCAGCTTAAGGGGATCTAGCGGGATTTACAATGAGCAGTTCTTC; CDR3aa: CASSLRGSSGIYNEQFF
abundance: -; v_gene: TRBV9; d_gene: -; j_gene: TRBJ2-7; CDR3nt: TGTGCCAGCAGCCCCACACACCGAACCTACGAGCAGTACTTC; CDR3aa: CASSPTHRTYEQYF
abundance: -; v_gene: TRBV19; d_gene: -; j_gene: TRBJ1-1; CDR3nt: TGTGCCAGTAGTACGACACTGAACACTGAAGCTTTCTTT; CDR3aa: CASSTTLNTEAFF
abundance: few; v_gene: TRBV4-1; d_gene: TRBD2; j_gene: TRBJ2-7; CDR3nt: TGCGCCAGCAGCCAAGGGACTAGCGGGATCTACGAGCAGTACTTC; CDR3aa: CASSQGTSGIYEQYF
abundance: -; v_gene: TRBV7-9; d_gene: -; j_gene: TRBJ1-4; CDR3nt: TGTGCCAGCAGCCGTGCTCTAGTAGCAACTAATGAAAAACTGTTTTTT; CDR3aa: CASSRALVATNEKLFF
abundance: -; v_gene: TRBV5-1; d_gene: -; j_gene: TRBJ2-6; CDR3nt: TGCGCCAGCAACCTAGGAACGGCACCCTTCTCTGGGGCCAACGTCCTGACTTTC; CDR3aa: CASNLGTAPFSGANVLTF
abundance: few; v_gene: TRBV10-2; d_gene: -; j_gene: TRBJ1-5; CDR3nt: TGCGCCAGCAGTGGGGGGGGTAGCAATCAGCCCCAGCATTTT; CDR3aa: CASSGGGSNQPQHF
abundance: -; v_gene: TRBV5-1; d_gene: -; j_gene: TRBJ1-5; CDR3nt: TGCGCCAGCAGCTTGGGGCCCCTAGGTGGTCAGCCCCAGCATTTT; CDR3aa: CASSLGPLGGQPQHF
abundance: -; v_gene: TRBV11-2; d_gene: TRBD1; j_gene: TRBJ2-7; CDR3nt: TGTGCCAGCAGTTACGGGCGACAGGGCTACGAGCAGTACTTC; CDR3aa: CASSYGRQGYEQYF
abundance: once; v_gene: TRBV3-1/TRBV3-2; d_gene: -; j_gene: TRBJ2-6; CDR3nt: TGTGCCAGCAGTCGGGACAACCTCTCTGGGGCCAACGTCCTGACTTTC; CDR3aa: CASSRDNLSGANVLTF
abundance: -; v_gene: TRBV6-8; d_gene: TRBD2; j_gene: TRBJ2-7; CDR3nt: TGTGCCAGCACCTCACACCGGGTCGCTAGCGGGGGTCTCACCTACGAGCAGTACTTC; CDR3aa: CASTSHRVASGGLTYEQYF
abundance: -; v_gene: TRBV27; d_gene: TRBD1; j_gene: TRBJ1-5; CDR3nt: TGTGCCAGCACCCGGACAGGGCTCCAGCCCCAGCATTTT; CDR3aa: CASTRTGLQPQHF
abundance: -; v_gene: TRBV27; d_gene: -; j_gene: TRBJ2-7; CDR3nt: TGTGCCAGCAGTTTGTCACCGAGAAGCCCGTTGAGTGAGCAGTACTTC; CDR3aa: CASSLSPRSPLSEQYF
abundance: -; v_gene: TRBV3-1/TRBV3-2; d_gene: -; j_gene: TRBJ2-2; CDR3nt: TGTGCCAGCAGCAGGGACTGGCTCAATTTCGGGGAGCTGTTTTTT; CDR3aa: CASSRDWLNFGELFF
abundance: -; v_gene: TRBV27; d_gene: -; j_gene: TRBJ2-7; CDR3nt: TGTGCCAGCAGTTTCAGGGGTTCCTACGAGCAGTACTTC; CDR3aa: CASSFRGSYEQYF
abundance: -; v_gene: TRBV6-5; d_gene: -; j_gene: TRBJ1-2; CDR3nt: TGTGCCAGCAGGAGGACTCAGACCAGCTATGGCTACACCTTC; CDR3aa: CASRRTQTSYGYTF
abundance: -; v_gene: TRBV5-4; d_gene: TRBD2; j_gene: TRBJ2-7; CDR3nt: TGTGCCAGCAGCACCCCTGGGACTAGCGGGTCGAAAGAGCAGTACTTC; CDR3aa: CASSTPGTSGSKEQYF
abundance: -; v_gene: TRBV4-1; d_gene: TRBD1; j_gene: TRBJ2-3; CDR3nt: TGCGCCAGCAGCCCCGGGACAGGAGGTAACACAGATACGCAGTATTTT; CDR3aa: CASSPGTGGNTDTQYF
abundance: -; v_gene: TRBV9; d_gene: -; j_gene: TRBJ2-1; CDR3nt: TGTGCCAGCAGCGTATGGACTCACGGGAATGAGCAGTTCTTC; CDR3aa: CASSVWTHGNEQFF
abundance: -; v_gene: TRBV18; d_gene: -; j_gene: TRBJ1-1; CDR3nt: TGTGCCAGCTCAGAACAGCAACCTGGGGGCGGGTTGAACACTGAAGCTTTCTTT; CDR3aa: CASSEQQPGGGLNTEAFF
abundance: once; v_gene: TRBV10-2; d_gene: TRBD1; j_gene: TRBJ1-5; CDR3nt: TGCGCCAGCAGTGGTCGGACAGGAACTAGCAATCAGCCCCAGCATTTT; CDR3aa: CASSGRTGTSNQPQHF
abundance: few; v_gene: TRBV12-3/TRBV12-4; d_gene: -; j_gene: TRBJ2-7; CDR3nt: TGTGCCAGCAGTCCCGACAGGCCCTACGAGCAGTACTTC; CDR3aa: CASSPDRPYEQYF
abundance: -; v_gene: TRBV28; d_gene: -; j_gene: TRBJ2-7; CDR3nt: TGTGCCAGCAGTTCCGCCCGCGGGGCCGTAGGGCAGTACTTC; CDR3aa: CASSSARGAVGQYF
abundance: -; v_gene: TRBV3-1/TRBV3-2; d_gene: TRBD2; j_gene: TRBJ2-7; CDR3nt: TGTGCCAGCAGCCTGTCCGGGACTAGCGGGAGTCCGTACGAGCAGTACTTC; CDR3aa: CASSLSGTSGSPYEQYF